The present entry profiles one T cell receptor beta chain with its context. CDR1 is SGHAT and CDR2 is FQDESV in the germline V gene (reference sequence). The CDR3 length is 16 residues. After removal of 3 bases from V and 9 bases from J, the junction contained 9 bases not matched to a gene. Authors' data handling: Nucleated cell number was recorded as an estimate derived from reference gene primer amplification. Libraries were prepared by immunoSEQ multiplex PCR; TCRdb keeps only in-frame clonotypes and omits some of them. V and J calls and clone size are as listed in that table; D and trimming were resolved from the DNA. The repertoire has about 200,000 clones, approximately 84% of them found once; the top ten carry about 8%. This entry is derived from a study of blood T cell repertoires in COVID-19. Background on the study: Acute-phase and convalescent COVID-19 samples originated in the United States, Italy and Spain. PBMCs, B-cell-depleted T cells, or T cells were the source of the cDNA or gDNA that made up the material.

The source of this sequence is an elderly woman with acute or convalescent COVID-19. Sequencing was performed on peripheral blood. The V and J genes are TRBV11-1 and TRBJ2-1, with TRBD2 identical over 12 bases. The CDR3 DNA reads TGTGCCAGCAGCTTTCAACTAGCGGGGGGCTCAGGTGAGCAGTTCTTC. This sequence encodes CASSFQLAGGSGEQFF.